Presented here are 25 T cell receptor beta chains from one specimen sequenced in a study of T cells after yellow fever vaccination. TCRdb ran MiXCR on the 5' RACE reads and lists one entry per CDR3 protein. There are 120,000 or so distinct CDR3 sequences in the sample; more than 7.5% occur only once, and approximately 37% lies in the top ten. This specimen was CD8+ T cells sorted from PBMCs, taken on the day of the yellow fever booster vaccination. The receptor source for this set is a man in his late teens or twenties who received the YFV17D yellow fever vaccine.

There are many counts of this clonotype. V gene TRBV4-3 combines with J gene TRBJ1-5; D is uncertain. V dropped 4 bases and J dropped 5 bases, with 15 bases sitting between them. The germline V gene encodes CDR1 LGHNA and CDR2 YSLEER. The CDR3 spans 15 residues. In nucleotides, the CDR3 is TGCGCCAGCAGCCTCCGACGGGCACCTGATCAGCCCCAGCATTTT. Residues: CASSLRRAPDQPQHF.

This clonotype was recorded a few times. This chain joins TRBV10-1 and TRBJ2-3, with D unresolved. V was trimmed by 5 bases and J by 2 bases, leaving 20 bases between them. The germline CDR1 and CDR2 sequences are WNHNN and SYGVQD (reference sequence). The CDR3 sequence is 17 residues long. CDR3 amino acids: CASSMDPDPHITDTQYF. The CDR3 DNA reads as TGCGCCAGCAGTATGGATCCCGACCCTCATATCACAGATACGCAGTATTTT.

This clonotype has more than one count but fewer than ten. V and J are TRBV7-9 and TRBJ1-3, with 7 bases fitting TRBD1. Germline values: CDR1 SEHNR, CDR2 FQNEAQ (reference sequence). The V and J ends lost 5 bases and 4 bases, in that order; junction bases with no gene match: 11. The CDR3 consists of 16 residues. The CDR3 loop reads CASSARQGAGGNTIYF. CDR3 bases: TGTGCCAGCAGCGCCCGACAGGGAGCAGGAGGAAACACCATATATTTT.

The chain has TRBV6-2 or TRBV6-3 and TRBJ2-7; D unclear. V dropped 6 bases and J dropped 2 bases, with 11 bases sitting between them. The length of the CDR3 is 13 residues. Germline V CDR1 and CDR2: MNHEY, SVGEGT. CDR3 in DNA: TGTGCCAGCAGCGCGGACGGAGCCTACGAGCAGTACGTC. This encodes CASSADGAYEQYV.

The J gene is TRBJ2-1, the V gene TRBV19, with 8 nucleotides matching TRBD2. CDR1 and CDR2 (germline): LNHDA, SQIVND (reference sequence). V trimming: 3 bases; J trimming: 2 bases; junction bases outside the gene matches: 3. CDR3 length: 15 amino acids. Written as DNA, the CDR3 is TGTGCCAGTAGTATTACGGGGGGGACCTACAATGAGCAGTTCTTC. Translated, it gives CASSITGGTYNEQFF.

The rearrangement joins TRBV28 to TRBJ2-3; no clear D. In germline, CDR1 is MDHEN, CDR2 SYDVKM. The V gene lost 0 bases and the J gene lost 5 bases, with 3 bases spanning the gap. This CDR3 has 12 amino acids. The chain's CDR3 is CASSLWEDTQYF. CDR3 bases: TGTGCCAGCAGTTTATGGGAAGATACGCAGTATTTT.

J is TRBJ2-2 and V is TRBV24-1, with 11 positions matching TRBD1. After removal of 4 bases from V and 4 bases from J, the junction contained 10 bases not matched to a gene. The length of the CDR3 is 18 residues. Germline loops: CDR1 KGHDR, CDR2 SFDVKD. The DNA of the CDR3 is TGTGCCACCAGTGACTATTCCGGACAGGGGGCTCGCACCGGGGAGCTGTTTTTT. As protein: CATSDYSGQGARTGELFF.

This sequence joins TRBV11-2 and TRBJ1-1; no definite D call. Germline assignment: CDR1 SGHAT and CDR2 FQNNGV. The CDR3 runs to 12 residues. Trimming shortened V by 5 bases and J by 6 bases, and 10 bases separated the two germline ends. CDR3 sequence reads: CASSEGWAEAFF. The CDR3 DNA follows: TGTGCCAGCAGCGAAGGGTGGGCTGAAGCTTTCTTT.

This clonotype was counted at least ten times. The gene calls are TRBV5-1 and TRBJ2-7, with 8 positions matching TRBD1. Germline values: CDR1 SGHRS, CDR2 YFSETQ. The V and J ends lost 4 bases and 3 bases, in that order; junction bases with no gene match: 6. The CDR3 covers 14 residues. CDR3 sequence: CASSPGTGGYEQYV. CDR3 DNA sequence: TGCGCCAGCAGCCCCGGGACAGGAGGCTACGAGCAGTACGTC.

This clonotype showed up many times. The chain carries TRBV7-2 and TRBJ2-5, with TRBD1 matching 10 bases. The CDR3 extends over 15 amino acids. Germline V gives CDR1 SGHTA, CDR2 FQGNSA. V trimming: 3 bases; J trimming: 5 bases; junction bases outside the gene matches: 6. The CDR3 DNA follows: TGTGCCAGCAGCTTTTTCGGGACAGGGGTTGAGACCCAGTACTTC. Its translation is CASSFFGTGVETQYF. The complete variable domain, with remaining parts taken from reference TRBV7-2 and TRBJ2-5, reads GAGVSQSPSNKVTEKGKDVELRCDPISGHTALYWYRQSLGQGLEFLIYFQGNSAPDKSGLPSDRFSAERTGGSVSTLTIQRTQQEDSAVYLCASSFFGTGVETQYFGPGTRLLVL.

The genes are TRBV28 and TRBJ2-7, with 8 bases lining up with TRBD1. The CDR3 contains 14 residues. CDR1 MDHEN and CDR2 SYDVKM come from the germline V gene. V trimming: 3 bases; J trimming: 6 bases; junction bases outside the gene matches: 7. The CDR3 here is CASSFGQGPVEQYV. In DNA form, the CDR3 reads TGTGCCAGCAGTTTCGGACAGGGTCCTGTCGAGCAGTACGTC.

This clonotype was picked up many times. V is TRBV20-1 and J is TRBJ2-7, with D possibly being TRBD2 (6 bases). The germline CDR1 and CDR2 sequences are DFQATT and SNEGSKA (reference sequence). The CDR3 has 13 residues. Trimming stripped 4 bases from V and 4 bases from J, with 14 bases between. CDR3 protein: CSAILANRYEQYF. CDR3 DNA sequence: TGCAGTGCTATTCTAGCGAATCGGTACGAGCAGTACTTC.

V is TRBV7-9 and J is TRBJ2-3; perhaps TRBD2 as D (6 bases). V was cut by 6 bases and J by 4 bases, with 11 bases left in between. This CDR3 is built from 13 residues. The germline V gene has CDR1 SEHNR and CDR2 FQNEAQ (reference sequence). The CDR3 region has the DNA TGTGCCAGCAGTGGCGGGGCCGCAGATACGCAGTATTTT. Translating it yields CASSGGAADTQYF.

The chain joins TRBV9 to TRBJ2-7; D may be TRBD1 or TRBD2 (5 bases each). Trimming took 4 bases from V and 2 from J, leaving 13 bases between them. Germline CDR1 is SGDLS and CDR2 is YYNGEE. The CDR3 has 14 amino acids. CDR3: CASSPGTVTYEQYF. The CDR3 region has the DNA TGTGCCAGCAGCCCCGGGACGGTGACCTACGAGCAGTACTTC.

The chain has TRBV15 and TRBJ2-3; D assignment may be TRBD1 or TRBD2 (5 bases each). This CDR3 contains 14 residues. V lost 4 bases and J 3 bases, leaving 11 bases between the germline ends. Germline V gives CDR1 LNHNV, CDR2 YYDKDF (reference sequence). This CDR3 reads CATSTDGTTDTQYF. The CDR3 bases are TGTGCCACCAGCACCGATGGGACGACAGATACGCAGTATTTT.

This clonotype has only a few counts. This chain uses TRBV15 with TRBJ2-2; 8 bases fit TRBD1. Germline lookup yields CDR1 LNHNV and CDR2 YYDKDF (reference sequence). The V segment lost 3 bases and the J segment 3 bases; nucleotides outside the gene matches: 6. This CDR3 contains 16 residues. The CDR3 DNA is TGTGCCACCAGCAGCCTAAGACAGGGGTACACCGGGGAGCTGTTTTTT. Translating gives CATSSLRQGYTGELFF.

This clonotype was seen a few times. V gene TRBV10-3 combines with J gene TRBJ2-7, with a tentative D call TRBD1 (5 bases). The V end was cut by 0 bases, the J end by 5 bases, with 8 bases between. Germline CDR1 ENHRY, CDR2 SYGVKD. The CDR3 runs to 13 residues. Here the CDR3 DNA reads TGTGCCATCAGTGAGTCAGGGGCGCACGAGCAGTACGTC. Encoded protein: CAISESGAHEQYV.

This clonotype occurred a few times. The V call is TRBV7-2, the J call TRBJ2-2, with TRBD2 matching over 7 bases. The CDR3 sequence is 16 residues long. V trimming: 5 bases; J trimming: 4 bases; junction bases outside the gene matches: 10. Germline assignment: CDR1 SGHTA and CDR2 FQGNSA. DNA of the CDR3: TGTGCCAGCAGCCCCGGACTAGGGAGGGGCACCGGGGAGCTGTTTTTT. Amino acid sequence: CASSPGLGRGTGELFF.

This clonotype was detected only a few times. This chain connects TRBV30 to TRBJ1-1; 7 bases line up with TRBD1. Germline V gene sequence: CDR1 GTSNPN, CDR2 SVGIG (reference sequence). The V gene end was trimmed by 5 bases and the J gene end by 4 bases; junction bases not matched to a gene: 7. CDR3 length equals 13 residues. The CDR3 region is CAWGTVGGTEAFF. CDR3 coding DNA: TGTGCCTGGGGGACAGTCGGGGGCACTGAAGCTTTCTTT.

This clonotype was detected a few times. This chain connects TRBV20-1 to TRBJ2-7; 8 nucleotides line up with TRBD1. The CDR3 covers 14 residues. Trimming at V came to 0 bases and at J to 5 bases, leaving 6 bases not matched to a gene. Per germline, CDR1 DFQATT and CDR2 SNEGSKA (reference sequence). The CDR3 loop is CSARDLGQGNEQYF. In DNA, the CDR3 is TGCAGTGCTAGAGATCTAGGACAGGGTAACGAGCAGTACTTC.

V is TRBV2 and J is TRBJ2-1; possibly TRBD1 for D (8 bases). In germline, CDR1 is SNHLY, CDR2 FYNNEI. This CDR3 has 19 residues. The V end lost 2 bases, the J end lost 5 bases, and 25 bases lay between the germline ends. CDR3 DNA sequence: TGTGCCAGCAGTGAATACAGGGGGGGCTCCGATTTTTCCAACAATGAGCAGTTCTTC. This translates into CASSEYRGGSDFSNNEQFF. Full variable domain (rest looked up from reference TRBV2 and TRBJ2-1): EPEVTQTPSHQVTQMGQEVILRCVPISNHLYFYWYRQILGQKVEFLVSFYNNEISEKSEIFDDQFSVERPDGSNFTLKIRSTKLEDSAMYFCASSEYRGGSDFSNNEQFFGPGTRLTVL.

This clonotype was observed a handful of times. The chain employs TRBV7-8 and TRBJ1-2; perhaps TRBD1 as D (5 bases). CDR1 is SGHVS and CDR2 is FQNEAQ in the germline V gene. The CDR3 consists of 12 residues. Trimming took off 9 bases at V and 3 bases at J, with 11 bases between the two ends. Here the CDR3 DNA reads TGTGCCAGTCGCGGGGGGGACTATGGCTACACCTTC. It yields the protein CASRGGDYGYTF.

The chain carries TRBV7-9 and TRBJ2-2, with a weak D call TRBD2 (6 bases). Germline V CDR1 and CDR2: SEHNR, FQNEAQ (reference sequence). There are 15 residues in the CDR3. Trimming removed 0 bases from V and 9 bases from J, with 14 bases in between. DNA for the CDR3: TGTGCCAGCAGCTTAGCTAGCGGAGGACCCCGGGAGCTGTTTTTT. It translates to CASSLASGGPRELFF.

This chain joins TRBV27 and TRBJ1-1; TRBD1 aligns across 8 bases. The length of the CDR3 is 14 residues. The V segment lost 5 bases and the J segment 0 bases; nucleotides outside the gene matches: 2. Germline V CDR1 and CDR2: MNHEY, SMNVEV (reference sequence). The CDR3 region has the DNA TGTGCCAGCAGTCAGGGGGCGCTGAACACTGAAGCTTTCTTT. Translated: CASSQGALNTEAFF.

Here the CDR3 DNA reads TGTGCCAGCAGTTACATCCAGCGGGGGGGCGCCGGGGAGCTGTTTTTT. The encoded protein is CASSYIQRGGAGELFF. The genes are TRBV6-2 or TRBV6-3 and TRBJ2-2, with 10 bases that match TRBD2. Germline V CDR1 and CDR2: MNHEY, SVGEGT. The CDR3 spans 16 residues. After removal of 2 bases from V and 6 bases from J, the junction contained 6 bases not matched to a gene.